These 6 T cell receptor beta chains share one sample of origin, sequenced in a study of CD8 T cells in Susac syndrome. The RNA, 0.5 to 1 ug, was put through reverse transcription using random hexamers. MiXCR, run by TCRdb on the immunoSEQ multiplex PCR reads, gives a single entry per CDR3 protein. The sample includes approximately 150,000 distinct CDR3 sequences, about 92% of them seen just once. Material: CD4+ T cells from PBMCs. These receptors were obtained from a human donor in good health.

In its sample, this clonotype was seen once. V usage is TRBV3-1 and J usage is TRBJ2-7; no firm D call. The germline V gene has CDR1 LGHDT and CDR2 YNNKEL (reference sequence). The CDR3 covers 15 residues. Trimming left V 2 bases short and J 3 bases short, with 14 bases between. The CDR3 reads CASSQSPVGFYEQYF. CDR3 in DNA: TGTGCCAGCAGCCAATCCCCGGTGGGGTTCTACGAGCAGTACTTC.

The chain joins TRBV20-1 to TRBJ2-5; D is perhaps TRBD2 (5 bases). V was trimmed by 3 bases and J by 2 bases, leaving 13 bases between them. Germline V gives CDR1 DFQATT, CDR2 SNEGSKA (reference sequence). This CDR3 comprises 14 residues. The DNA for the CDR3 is TGCAGTGCTAGTAGGGCCACGGGGCAAGAGACCCAGTACTTC. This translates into CSASRATGQETQYF.

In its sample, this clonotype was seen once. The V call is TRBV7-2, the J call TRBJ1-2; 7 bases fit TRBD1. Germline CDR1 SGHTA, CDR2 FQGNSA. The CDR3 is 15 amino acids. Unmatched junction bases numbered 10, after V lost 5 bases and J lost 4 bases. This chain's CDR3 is CASSTAGQSTYGYTF. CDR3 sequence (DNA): TGTGCCAGCAGCACAGCGGGACAGAGCACCTATGGCTACACCTTC.

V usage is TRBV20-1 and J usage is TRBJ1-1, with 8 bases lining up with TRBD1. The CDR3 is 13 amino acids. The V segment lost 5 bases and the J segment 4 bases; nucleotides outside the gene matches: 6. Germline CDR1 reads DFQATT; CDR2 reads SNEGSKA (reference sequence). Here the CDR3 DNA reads TGCAGTGCTTCCGGGACAGGTGGCACTGAAGCTTTCTTT. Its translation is CSASGTGGTEAFF.

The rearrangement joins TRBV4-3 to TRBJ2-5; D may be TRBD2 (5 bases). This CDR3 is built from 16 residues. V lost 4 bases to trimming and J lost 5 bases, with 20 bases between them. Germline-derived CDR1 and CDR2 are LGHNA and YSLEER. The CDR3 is CASSPYRALTGETQYF. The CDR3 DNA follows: TGCGCCAGCAGCCCTTACCGGGCCCTTACGGGGGAGACCCAGTACTTC.

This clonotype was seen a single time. The CDR3 is CASSLSLAGTLAEQYF. For the CDR3, the DNA is TGTGCCAGCAGTTTAAGTCTGGCGGGGACCCTTGCTGAGCAGTACTTC. This chain connects TRBV12-3 or TRBV12-4 to TRBJ2-7, with D possibly matching TRBD2 (6 bases). The CDR3 spans 16 residues. V lost 2 bases and J lost 7, with 21 bases in between.